Listed below are T cell receptor beta chains from one sample, sequenced in a study of T cells after yellow fever vaccination. TCRdb reprocessed the 5' RACE reads with MiXCR, giving one entry per CDR3 protein. The sample yields 200,000 to 300,000 distinct CDR3 sequences, 5.5% to 8.5% seen once. Specimen: CD4+ T cells sorted from PBMCs, collected on the day of the yellow fever booster vaccination. The receptors come from a young man who received the YFV17D yellow fever vaccine. The CDR3 runs from the conserved cysteine through the conserved F or W. A D gene is named only where the DNA matches it firmly. Clone size is stated in some rows and not others, as once, few, many or a class when expanded.

clone size,V gene,J gene,D gene,CDR3 DNA,CDR3 protein
many,TRBV5-6,TRBJ1-5,NA,TGTGCCAGCAGCTTGTACCGACAGGCCAGAAATCAGCCCCAGCATTTT,CASSLYRQARNQPQHF
NA,TRBV5-1,TRBJ2-5,NA,TGCGCCAGCAGCAGGATAGCACAAGAGACCCAGTACTTC,CASSRIAQETQYF
NA,TRBV20-1,TRBJ2-3,NA,TGCAGTGCTCTCCCGGGGGCAGATACGCAGTATTTT,CSALPGADTQYF
NA,TRBV20-1,TRBJ2-2,NA,TGCAGTGGGCAGGGGCCCGTTCCACTTCCGGAGCTGTTTTTT,CSGQGPVPLPELFF
few,TRBV5-1,TRBJ2-3,NA,TGCGCCAGCAGCTTGCGGGGGACCACAGATACGCAGTATTTT,CASSLRGTTDTQYF
few,TRBV6-1,TRBJ2-1,TRBD2,TGTGCCAGCAGGGGGACTAGCACCCGCTCCTACAATGAGCAGTTCTTC,CASRGTSTRSYNEQFF
NA,TRBV13,TRBJ2-7,NA,TGTGCCAGCAGCCCGGGCCTCCTCTACGAGCAGTACTTC,CASSPGLLYEQYF
few,TRBV5-6,TRBJ2-7,NA,TGTGCCAGCAGCTACGCGGCGCAGGGCGTGAACGAGCAGTACTTC,CASSYAAQGVNEQYF
NA,TRBV5-1,TRBJ2-3,NA,TGCGCCAGCAGCTTAGCGGAACTTAGCACAGATACGCAGTATTTT,CASSLAELSTDTQYF
many,TRBV5-1,TRBJ2-7,NA,TGCGCCAGCAGCTCCCACGACGAGCAGTACTTC,CASSSHDEQYF
many,TRBV28,TRBJ1-5,NA,TGTGCCAGTGGGTCCTGGCCCGACAGGAGTAATCAGCCCCAGCATTTT,CASGSWPDRSNQPQHF
few,TRBV18,TRBJ2-5,TRBD1,TGTGCCAGCTCACTCGGACAGGGTCGAGAGACCCAGTACTTC,CASSLGQGRETQYF
NA,TRBV9,TRBJ1-2,TRBD1,TGTGCCAGCAGCGCCCCCCCAGGGAGACAGGGCCAAATCTATGGCTACACCTTC,CASSAPPGRQGQIYGYTF
many,TRBV7-2,TRBJ2-7,TRBD1,TGTGCCAGCAGCTTAGCGGGGACAGGGGTTTACGAGCAGTACTTC,CASSLAGTGVYEQYF
few,TRBV30,TRBJ2-1,NA,TGTGCCTGGATTAGCGGACCAACTCGGAATGAGCAGTTCTTC,CAWISGPTRNEQFF
once,TRBV6-1,TRBJ2-5,NA,TGTGCCAGCAACAGAGCAATGAGCGAGACCCAGTACTTC,CASNRAMSETQYF
few,TRBV19,TRBJ1-2,NA,TGTGCCAGTAGTACCGACTCCCAACCGTATGGCTACACCTTC,CASSTDSQPYGYTF
few,TRBV14,TRBJ1-1,NA,TGTGCCAGCAGCCACCAGGGAACTGAAGCTTTCTTT,CASSHQGTEAFF
NA,TRBV10-2,TRBJ1-1,TRBD1,TGCGCCAGCACTTCAGGGGGCTCCTATGAAGCTTTCTTT,CASTSGGSYEAFF
NA,TRBV6-1,TRBJ2-5,NA,TGTGCCAGCAGACCGTTCGGCGGGCAGACCCAGTACTTC,CASRPFGGQTQYF
few,TRBV7-9,TRBJ2-1,TRBD2,TGTGCCAGCAGCTGGGGACTAGCGGGAATGGTTGAGCAGTTCTTC,CASSWGLAGMVEQFF
NA,TRBV6-1,TRBJ2-5,TRBD2,TGTGCCGGCAAGCTCGGGACTAGCGGGCCCCTGAGGACCCAGTACTTC,CAGKLGTSGPLRTQYF
NA,TRBV20-1,TRBJ2-5,TRBD1,TGCAGTGCTAGAGATTGGGGGACAGCCTCGGGGACCCAGTACTTC,CSARDWGTASGTQYF
many,TRBV3-1,TRBJ2-7,NA,TGTGCCAGCAGCCTGTGGGATAGCTCCTACGAGCAGTACTTC,CASSLWDSSYEQYF
NA,TRBV24-1,TRBJ2-3,TRBD2,TGTGCCACCAGTGATTCCCCCGCGACTAGCGGCTCCACAGATACGCAGTATTTT,CATSDSPATSGSTDTQYF
many,TRBV28,TRBJ2-1,TRBD1,TGTGCCAGCAGTTCCCTGCCACAGGGGTATGAGCAGTTCTTC,CASSSLPQGYEQFF
NA,TRBV9,TRBJ2-1,TRBD1,TGTGCCAGCAGCGTAACGGGACAGGGCTCTTTTGAGCAGTTCTTC,CASSVTGQGSFEQFF
many,TRBV6-5,TRBJ2-5,NA,TGTGCCAGCAGTAGGTTCCAAGAGACCCAGTACTTC,CASSRFQETQYF
many,TRBV5-5,TRBJ2-7,NA,TGTGCCAGCAGCTTCCAACAGGGATACGAGCAGTACTTC,CASSFQQGYEQYF
NA,TRBV4-3,TRBJ1-4,NA,TGCGCCAGCAGCCAAGAAGCCGGGGCAGGGTGGTTGGAAAAACTGTTTTTT,CASSQEAGAGWLEKLFF
few,TRBV20-1,TRBJ1-5,TRBD1,TGCAGTGCTAGAAGGGGGCCCTCGAGCATTGGCAATCAGCCCCAGCATTTT,CSARRGPSSIGNQPQHF
many,TRBV27,TRBJ2-7,NA,TGTGCCAGCAGTTTCGGGGACCGCTACGAGCAGTACTTC,CASSFGDRYEQYF
NA,TRBV19,TRBJ2-1,NA,TGTGCCAGTAGTACCTCCTCCGGGACGGTTTACAATGAGCAGTTCTTC,CASSTSSGTVYNEQFF
many,TRBV7-2,TRBJ2-3,TRBD1,TGTGCCAGCAGCAACTCAAGACAGGGAAGCACAGATACGCAGTATTTT,CASSNSRQGSTDTQYF
many,TRBV29-1,TRBJ2-5,TRBD2,TGCAGCGTCCGACTAGCGGGAGGTGTTCTGTACTTC,CSVRLAGGVLYF
many,TRBV6-4,TRBJ2-1,TRBD2,TGTGCCAGCAGTGGACTAGCGGGAGGGATCAATGAGCAGTTCTTC,CASSGLAGGINEQFF
NA,TRBV7-2,TRBJ2-7,NA,TGTGCCAGCAGCTTAGGTCGCCTAGTCTACGAGCAGTACTTC,CASSLGRLVYEQYF
few,TRBV30,TRBJ1-5,TRBD1,TGTGCCTGGAGCCCCACCGGGACAGGGGTCCATCAGCCCCAGCATTTT,CAWSPTGTGVHQPQHF
NA,TRBV11-1,TRBJ2-5,NA,TGTGCCAGCAGCTTGTCGACGAGGGGAGAGACCCAGTACTTC,CASSLSTRGETQYF
many,TRBV12-3/TRBV12-4,TRBJ2-7,NA,TGTGCCAGCAGTTTAGGGGGGGCAAGGACGTACTTC,CASSLGGARTYF
many,TRBV6-5,TRBJ2-2,TRBD2,TGTGCCAGCAGTTACGAAGCTACCGGGACTAGCGGGAACACCGGGGAGCTGTTTTTT,CASSYEATGTSGNTGELFF
NA,TRBV5-6,TRBJ2-1,TRBD2,TGTGCCAGCAGCCCGGGACTAGCGCTTTACAATGAGCAGTTCTTC,CASSPGLALYNEQFF
NA,TRBV29-1,TRBJ2-7,TRBD2,TGCAGCGTTGAAGACATGACTAGCGGAGACTACGAGCAGTACTTC,CSVEDMTSGDYEQYF
NA,TRBV10-2,TRBJ2-1,NA,TGCGCCAGCAGTGATGATCGGAGGGGTCGGGAGCAGTTCTTC,CASSDDRRGREQFF
NA,TRBV7-9,TRBJ2-7,NA,TGTGCCAGCAGCTTAGTCACTGACGAGCAGTACTTC,CASSLVTDEQYF
NA,TRBV28,TRBJ2-1,NA,TGCCTCGTCCTGAGCTCCTACAATGAGCAGTTCTTC,CLVLSSYNEQFF
many,TRBV20-1,TRBJ2-5,TRBD2,TGCAGTGCTCAGCGGGAGGCCCAAGAGACCCAGTACTTC,CSAQREAQETQYF
few,TRBV12-3/TRBV12-4,TRBJ1-2,NA,TGTGCCAGCAGCCAAACTGCCTCGGGAGGCTACACCTTC,CASSQTASGGYTF